Listed below are T cell receptor beta chains from one sample, sequenced in a study of cytomegalovirus exposure and HLA in healthy donors. This table comes from immunoSEQ multiplex PCR, and its TCRdb copy is limited to in-frame clones, with some not included. The top ten clones hold under 4% of a sample with roughly 120,000 clones, about 86% of them seen once. The sequenced material came from PBMCs. Receptors were obtained from a woman aged 25 to 39 in good health and CMV-seronegative. Each CDR3 is given with its conserved first and last residue. The D gene is left open where the match is weak. For some rows the clone size is stated as once, few or many, or as a class when expanded; others skip it.

D gene: -; J gene: TRBJ1-4; clone size: -; V gene: TRBV28; CDR3 DNA: TGTGCCAGCAGTTTCCCTCAGGAAAATGAAAAACTGTTTTTT; CDR3 protein: CASSFPQENEKLFF
D gene: -; J gene: TRBJ1-1; clone size: -; V gene: TRBV6-4; CDR3 DNA: TGTGCCAGCAGTGAATCCAGGGTGAACACTGAAGCTTTCTTT; CDR3 protein: CASSESRVNTEAFF
D gene: -; J gene: TRBJ1-4; clone size: -; V gene: TRBV10-1; CDR3 DNA: TGCGCCAGCAGTGAATTAGGGGCTAATGAAAAACTGTTTTTT; CDR3 protein: CASSELGANEKLFF
D gene: -; J gene: TRBJ1-2; clone size: -; V gene: TRBV7-9; CDR3 DNA: TGTGCCAGCAGCGTTGCCTTGGGGCCACAAGGGCTAGGCTACACCTTC; CDR3 protein: CASSVALGPQGLGYTF
D gene: TRBD1; J gene: TRBJ2-7; clone size: -; V gene: TRBV4-1; CDR3 DNA: TGCGCCAGCAGCCAAGGGCAGGGGGTTCTTTACGAGCAGTACTTC; CDR3 protein: CASSQGQGVLYEQYF
D gene: -; J gene: TRBJ2-7; clone size: -; V gene: TRBV27; CDR3 DNA: TGTGCCAGCAGTCGATCTAGCGACCCCTACGAGCAGTACTTC; CDR3 protein: CASSRSSDPYEQYF
D gene: TRBD2; J gene: TRBJ2-5; clone size: -; V gene: TRBV5-6; CDR3 DNA: TGTGCCAGCAGCTTCAGCGGGAGTGGAGAGACCCAGTACTTC; CDR3 protein: CASSFSGSGETQYF
D gene: -; J gene: TRBJ1-1; clone size: -; V gene: TRBV5-4; CDR3 DNA: TGTGCCAGCAGCTTGGTTACAGAGAACACTGAAGCTTTCTTT; CDR3 protein: CASSLVTENTEAFF
D gene: -; J gene: TRBJ2-2; clone size: few; V gene: TRBV6-5; CDR3 DNA: TGTGCCAGCACCGGGGGGCCCGGGGAGCTGTTTTTT; CDR3 protein: CASTGGPGELFF
D gene: -; J gene: TRBJ2-2; clone size: -; V gene: TRBV28; CDR3 DNA: TGTGCCAGCAGTTCAATCCCGAGACACTCGAACACCGGGGAGCTGTTTTTT; CDR3 protein: CASSSIPRHSNTGELFF
D gene: TRBD2; J gene: TRBJ2-1; clone size: -; V gene: TRBV27; CDR3 DNA: TGTGCCAGCAGTTCAGTCACTAGCGGGGGACGCTACAATGAGCAGTTCTTC; CDR3 protein: CASSSVTSGGRYNEQFF
D gene: -; J gene: TRBJ2-7; clone size: -; V gene: TRBV27; CDR3 DNA: TGTGCCAGCAGTTTATGGGGGGACTCAGAGCAGTACTTC; CDR3 protein: CASSLWGDSEQYF
D gene: TRBD2; J gene: TRBJ2-2; clone size: -; V gene: TRBV30; CDR3 DNA: TGTGCCTGGAGTGTAACCCCAGCGGGAGGCCCGAACACCGGGGAGCTGTTTTTT; CDR3 protein: CAWSVTPAGGPNTGELFF
D gene: TRBD1; J gene: TRBJ1-2; clone size: -; V gene: TRBV19; CDR3 DNA: TGTGCCAGTAGTATCGGGACAGTAAATGGCTACACCTTC; CDR3 protein: CASSIGTVNGYTF
D gene: -; J gene: TRBJ1-1; clone size: -; V gene: TRBV29-1; CDR3 DNA: TGCAGCGTTGAGATGGGGGCGCCTACTGAAGCTTTCTTT; CDR3 protein: CSVEMGAPTEAFF
D gene: -; J gene: TRBJ1-2; clone size: -; V gene: TRBV28; CDR3 DNA: TGTGCCAGCAGTCTCCCAATTTCCAGAAAACCTGGCTACACCTTC; CDR3 protein: CASSLPISRKPGYTF
D gene: -; J gene: TRBJ1-1; clone size: many; V gene: TRBV5-4; CDR3 DNA: TGTGCCAGCAGCCCCAGCGCGGTGAACACTGAAGCTTTCTTT; CDR3 protein: CASSPSAVNTEAFF
D gene: TRBD1; J gene: TRBJ1-5; clone size: -; V gene: TRBV6-1; CDR3 DNA: TGTGCCAGCAGTAAACAGGGGGCCAGCAATCAGCCCCAGCATTTT; CDR3 protein: CASSKQGASNQPQHF
D gene: -; J gene: TRBJ2-3; clone size: -; V gene: TRBV7-2; CDR3 DNA: TGTGCCAGCAGCTTAGCGGGAGATAGGGGGGATACGCAGTATTTT; CDR3 protein: CASSLAGDRGDTQYF
D gene: -; J gene: TRBJ2-1; clone size: -; V gene: TRBV19; CDR3 DNA: TGTGCCAGCTCTTCGGGGTGGAATGAGCAGTTCTTC; CDR3 protein: CASSSGWNEQFF
D gene: -; J gene: TRBJ1-5; clone size: -; V gene: TRBV5-1; CDR3 DNA: TGCGCCAGCAGCTTGGACTCCTTTCCCGGGGGGCCCCAGCATTTT; CDR3 protein: CASSLDSFPGGPQHF
D gene: -; J gene: TRBJ2-3; clone size: -; V gene: TRBV7-2; CDR3 DNA: TGTGCCAGCAGCTTAGCGCGGGGGCAGGGATCAGATACGCAGTATTTT; CDR3 protein: CASSLARGQGSDTQYF
D gene: TRBD1; J gene: TRBJ1-4; clone size: -; V gene: TRBV6-6; CDR3 DNA: TGTGCCAGCAGTGGACAGGGGAATGAAAAACTGTTTTTT; CDR3 protein: CASSGQGNEKLFF
D gene: -; J gene: TRBJ2-3; clone size: -; V gene: TRBV5-1; CDR3 DNA: TGCGCCAGCAGCTTCCCTCAGGGGCGGGAGAATTCAGATACGCAGTATTTT; CDR3 protein: CASSFPQGRENSDTQYF
D gene: TRBD2; J gene: TRBJ2-7; clone size: -; V gene: TRBV4-1; CDR3 DNA: TGCGCCAGCAGCCAAACTAGCGACGAGCAGTACTTC; CDR3 protein: CASSQTSDEQYF
D gene: -; J gene: TRBJ2-1; clone size: -; V gene: TRBV10-1; CDR3 DNA: TGCGCCAGCAGTGATATGCGGGGCTCCTACAATGAGCAGTTCTTC; CDR3 protein: CASSDMRGSYNEQFF
D gene: -; J gene: TRBJ1-1; clone size: -; V gene: TRBV10-1; CDR3 DNA: TGCGCCAGCAGGCCTTCCCTTACAGGGTGTGAAGCTTTCTTT; CDR3 protein: CASRPSLTGCEAFF
D gene: TRBD1; J gene: TRBJ1-1; clone size: -; V gene: TRBV5-3; CDR3 DNA: TGTGCCAGAAGCCGTCGAGGGACAGGGGAGACGATCACTGAAGCTTTCTTT; CDR3 protein: CARSRRGTGETITEAFF
D gene: -; J gene: TRBJ2-7; clone size: once; V gene: TRBV28; CDR3 DNA: TGTGCCAGCAGCCTCGTAAAGCCCCACGAGCAGTACTTC; CDR3 protein: CASSLVKPHEQYF
D gene: -; J gene: TRBJ1-1; clone size: -; V gene: TRBV6-1; CDR3 DNA: TGTGCCAGCAGTGCTTCCCGAGACAGGTGGACTGAAGCTTTCTTT; CDR3 protein: CASSASRDRWTEAFF
D gene: TRBD2; J gene: TRBJ2-1; clone size: -; V gene: TRBV7-9; CDR3 DNA: TGTGCCAGTCGTAGCGGGAGCTACAATGAGCAGTTCTTC; CDR3 protein: CASRSGSYNEQFF
D gene: -; J gene: TRBJ2-1; clone size: -; V gene: TRBV7-9; CDR3 DNA: TGTTCCATCAGAGGGGACTCGATCTACAATGAGCAGTTCTTC; CDR3 protein: CSIRGDSIYNEQFF
D gene: -; J gene: TRBJ1-2; clone size: -; V gene: TRBV18; CDR3 DNA: TGTGCCAGCTCACCACCGGGCGCAGGGGCGCCTGGCTACACCTTC; CDR3 protein: CASSPPGAGAPGYTF
D gene: -; J gene: TRBJ2-7; clone size: -; V gene: TRBV11-2; CDR3 DNA: TGTGCCAGCAGCTTAGAGGCACCGCCCTACGAGCAGTACTTC; CDR3 protein: CASSLEAPPYEQYF
D gene: -; J gene: TRBJ1-5; clone size: once; V gene: TRBV6-5; CDR3 DNA: TGTGCCAGCATGCGGGGGGATTATAATCAGCCCCAGCATTTT; CDR3 protein: CASMRGDYNQPQHF
D gene: -; J gene: TRBJ2-5; clone size: few; V gene: TRBV18; CDR3 DNA: TGTGCCAGCTCACCAGCGGCCCAAGAGACCCAGTACTTC; CDR3 protein: CASSPAAQETQYF
D gene: TRBD2; J gene: TRBJ2-7; clone size: once; V gene: TRBV11-2; CDR3 DNA: TGTGCCAGCAGCTTAGGACTAGCGGGCGAGCAGTACTTC; CDR3 protein: CASSLGLAGEQYF
D gene: -; J gene: TRBJ2-7; clone size: -; V gene: TRBV28; CDR3 DNA: TGTGCCAGCAGTTCTTTAAATACCTACGAGCAGTACTTC; CDR3 protein: CASSSLNTYEQYF
D gene: TRBD1; J gene: TRBJ1-3; clone size: few; V gene: TRBV27; CDR3 DNA: TGTGCCAGCAGTCCAAGACAGGGAGGTGGAAACACCATATATTTT; CDR3 protein: CASSPRQGGGNTIYF
D gene: TRBD2; J gene: TRBJ2-7; clone size: -; V gene: TRBV7-2; CDR3 DNA: TGTGCCAGCAGAGTAGCGGGAGGGAGCGACGAGCAGTACTTC; CDR3 protein: CASRVAGGSDEQYF
D gene: TRBD1; J gene: TRBJ2-5; clone size: -; V gene: TRBV12-5; CDR3 DNA: TGTGCTAGTGGTTTGGGAGAGACCGGGACAGCTGGAGGTGAGACCCAGTACTTC; CDR3 protein: CASGLGETGTAGGETQYF
D gene: -; J gene: TRBJ2-7; clone size: few; V gene: TRBV6-1; CDR3 DNA: TGTGCCAGCAGTGAACCCCCAACGGGGAACTACGAGCAGTACTTC; CDR3 protein: CASSEPPTGNYEQYF
D gene: TRBD2; J gene: TRBJ2-7; clone size: few; V gene: TRBV28; CDR3 DNA: TGTGCCAGCAGTCCAAACTATAGACTAGCGGGAGAATACGAGCAGTACTTC; CDR3 protein: CASSPNYRLAGEYEQYF
D gene: TRBD1; J gene: TRBJ1-1; clone size: -; V gene: TRBV11-2; CDR3 DNA: TGTGCCATCAGTCGACAGGGTGACACTGAAGCTTTCTTT; CDR3 protein: CAISRQGDTEAFF
D gene: TRBD2; J gene: TRBJ2-7; clone size: -; V gene: TRBV7-8; CDR3 DNA: TGTGCCAGCAGCTCAACCGGGACTAGCTACGAGCAGTACTTC; CDR3 protein: CASSSTGTSYEQYF
D gene: -; J gene: TRBJ2-7; clone size: -; V gene: TRBV19; CDR3 DNA: TGTGCCAGTACATCTAGCAGCTACGAGCAGTACTTC; CDR3 protein: CASTSSSYEQYF
D gene: -; J gene: TRBJ2-5; clone size: -; V gene: TRBV9; CDR3 DNA: TGTGCCAGCAGCCCCGGACTTGAGGAGACCCAGTACTTC; CDR3 protein: CASSPGLEETQYF
D gene: -; J gene: TRBJ2-1; clone size: -; V gene: TRBV7-2; CDR3 DNA: TGTGCCAGCAGCTTAGCGGGAGCGTACAATGAGCAGTTCTTC; CDR3 protein: CASSLAGAYNEQFF
D gene: -; J gene: TRBJ2-7; clone size: -; V gene: TRBV28; CDR3 DNA: TGTGCCAGCTCCATTCTAGCGAGTGAGCGCTACGAGCAGTACTTC; CDR3 protein: CASSILASERYEQYF